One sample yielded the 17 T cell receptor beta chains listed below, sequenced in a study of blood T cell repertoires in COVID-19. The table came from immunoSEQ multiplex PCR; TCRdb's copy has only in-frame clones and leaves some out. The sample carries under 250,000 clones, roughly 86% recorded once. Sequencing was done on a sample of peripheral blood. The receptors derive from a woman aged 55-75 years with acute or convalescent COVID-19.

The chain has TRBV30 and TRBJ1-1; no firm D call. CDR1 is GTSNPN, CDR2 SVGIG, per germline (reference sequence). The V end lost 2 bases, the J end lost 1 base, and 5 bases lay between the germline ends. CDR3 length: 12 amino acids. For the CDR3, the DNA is TGTGCCTGGAGTTTAGCGAACACTGAAGCTTTCTTT. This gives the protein CAWSLANTEAFF.

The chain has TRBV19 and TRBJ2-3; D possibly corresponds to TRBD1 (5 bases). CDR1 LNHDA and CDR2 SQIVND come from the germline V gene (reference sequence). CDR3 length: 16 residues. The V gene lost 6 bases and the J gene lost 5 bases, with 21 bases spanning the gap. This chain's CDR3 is CASSLFFRVGLDTQYF. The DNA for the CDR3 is TGTGCCAGTAGCCTGTTCTTCAGGGTGGGGTTAGATACGCAGTATTTT.

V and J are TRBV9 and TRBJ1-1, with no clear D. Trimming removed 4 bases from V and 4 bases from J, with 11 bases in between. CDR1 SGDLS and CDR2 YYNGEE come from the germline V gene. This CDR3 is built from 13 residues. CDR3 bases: TGTGCCAGCAGCACGGGGTGGGTCACTGAAGCTTTCTTT. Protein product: CASSTGWVTEAFF. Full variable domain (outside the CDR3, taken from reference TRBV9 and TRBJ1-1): DSGVTQTPKHLITATGQRVTLRCSPRSGDLSVYWYQQSLDQGLQFLIQYYNGEERAKGNILERFSAQQFPDLHSELNLSSLELGDSALYFCASSTGWVTEAFFGQGTRLTVV.

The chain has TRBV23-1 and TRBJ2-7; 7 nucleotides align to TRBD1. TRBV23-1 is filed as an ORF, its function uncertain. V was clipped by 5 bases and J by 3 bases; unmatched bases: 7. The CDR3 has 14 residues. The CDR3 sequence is CASSTNAGGYEQYF. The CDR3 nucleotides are TGCGCCAGCAGTACAAATGCAGGGGGCTACGAGCAGTACTTC.

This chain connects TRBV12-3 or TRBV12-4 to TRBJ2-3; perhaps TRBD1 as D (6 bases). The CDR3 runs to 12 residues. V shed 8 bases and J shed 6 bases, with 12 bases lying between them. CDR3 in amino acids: CASGSTGDTQYF. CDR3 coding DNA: TGTGCCAGCGGCTCCACAGGGGATACGCAGTATTTT.

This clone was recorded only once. CDR3 protein: CASSSKLAGWSEQYF. CDR3 DNA: TGTGCCAGCAGCTCAAAGCTGGCAGGGTGGAGCGAGCAGTACTTC. V usage is TRBV5-4 and J usage is TRBJ2-7, with TRBD1 as a possible D gene (5 bases). CDR1 SGHNT and CDR2 YYREEE come from the germline V gene (reference sequence). V dropped 3 bases and J dropped 6 bases, with 19 bases sitting between them. This CDR3 is built from 15 residues.

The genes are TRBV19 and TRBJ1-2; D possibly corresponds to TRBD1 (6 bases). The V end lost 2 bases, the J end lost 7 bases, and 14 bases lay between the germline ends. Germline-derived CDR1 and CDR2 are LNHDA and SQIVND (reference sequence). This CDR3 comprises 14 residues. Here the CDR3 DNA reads TGTGCCAGTAGTATACAGGGGCGCCAGGGTGGCTACACCTTC. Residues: CASSIQGRQGGYTF.

The CDR3 spells CASSQDGTSGGAGETQYF. The DNA for the CDR3 is TGTGCCAGCAGCCAAGACGGGACTAGCGGGGGGGCCGGAGAGACCCAGTACTTC. The chain recombines TRBV4-2 with TRBJ2-5; 16 nucleotides align to TRBD2. With V trimmed by 0 bases and J by 4 bases, 5 bases remained unmatched. CDR1 is LGHNA, CDR2 YNFKEQ, per germline. The CDR3 runs to 18 residues.

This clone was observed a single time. The CDR3 region is CASSDVGRSNYGYTF. In DNA, the CDR3 is TGCGCCAGCAGCGACGTGGGCAGATCTAACTATGGCTACACCTTC. V gene TRBV5-1 combines with J gene TRBJ1-2, with D unresolved. Trimming pared 4 bases from V and 0 bases from J, leaving 13 bases between. CDR1 and CDR2 (germline): SGHRS, YFSETQ. The CDR3 consists of 15 residues.

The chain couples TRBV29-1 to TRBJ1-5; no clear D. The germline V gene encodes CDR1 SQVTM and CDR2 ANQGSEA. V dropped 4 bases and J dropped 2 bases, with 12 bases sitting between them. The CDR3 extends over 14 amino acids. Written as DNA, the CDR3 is TGCAGCGTTGGTACGTCCGGGGGCAATCAGCCCCAGCATTTT. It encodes CSVGTSGGNQPQHF.

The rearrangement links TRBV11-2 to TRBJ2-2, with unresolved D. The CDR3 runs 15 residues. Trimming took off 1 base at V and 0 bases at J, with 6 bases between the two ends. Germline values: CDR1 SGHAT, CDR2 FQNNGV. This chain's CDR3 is CASSLVSANTGELFF. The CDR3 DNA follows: TGTGCCAGCAGCTTAGTCAGCGCGAACACCGGGGAGCTGTTTTTT.

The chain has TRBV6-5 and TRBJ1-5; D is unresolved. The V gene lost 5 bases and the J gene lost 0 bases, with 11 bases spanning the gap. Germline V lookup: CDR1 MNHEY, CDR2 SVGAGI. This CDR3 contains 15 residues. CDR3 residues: CASSSIAYSNQPQHF. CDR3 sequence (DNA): TGTGCCAGCAGTAGCATTGCGTATAGCAATCAGCCCCAGCATTTT.

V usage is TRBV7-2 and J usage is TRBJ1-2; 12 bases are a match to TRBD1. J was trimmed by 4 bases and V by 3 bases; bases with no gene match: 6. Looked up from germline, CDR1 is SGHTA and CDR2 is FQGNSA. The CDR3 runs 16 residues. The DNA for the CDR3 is TGTGCCAGCAGCTTCCGGGACAGGGGGCTTTCCTATGGCTACACCTTC. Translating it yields CASSFRDRGLSYGYTF.

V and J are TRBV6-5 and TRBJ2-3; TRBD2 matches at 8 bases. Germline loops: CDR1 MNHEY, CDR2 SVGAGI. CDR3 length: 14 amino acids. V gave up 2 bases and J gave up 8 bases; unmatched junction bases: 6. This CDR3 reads CASSYPAGVGTQYF. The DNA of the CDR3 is TGTGCCAGCAGTTACCCAGCGGGAGTGGGTACGCAGTATTTT.

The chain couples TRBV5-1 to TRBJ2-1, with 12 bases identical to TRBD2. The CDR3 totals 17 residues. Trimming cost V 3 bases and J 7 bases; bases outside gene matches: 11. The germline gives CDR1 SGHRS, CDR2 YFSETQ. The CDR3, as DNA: TGCGCCAGCAGCTCGGGCCGACTAGCGGGGGTCGGAAATGAGCAGTTCTTC. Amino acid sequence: CASSSGRLAGVGNEQFF.

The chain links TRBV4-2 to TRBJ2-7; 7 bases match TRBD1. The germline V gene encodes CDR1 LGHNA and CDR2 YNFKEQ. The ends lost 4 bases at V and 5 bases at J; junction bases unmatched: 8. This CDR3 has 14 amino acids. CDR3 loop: CASSPRRGFDEQYF. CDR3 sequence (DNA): TGTGCCAGCAGCCCCCGCAGGGGGTTCGACGAGCAGTACTTC.

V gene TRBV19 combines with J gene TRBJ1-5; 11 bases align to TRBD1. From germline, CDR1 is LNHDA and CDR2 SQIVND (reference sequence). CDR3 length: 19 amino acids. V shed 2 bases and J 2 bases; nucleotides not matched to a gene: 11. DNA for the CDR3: TGTGCCAGTAGTATACGAAGGACAGGGGGCGGTGACGGCAATCAGCCCCAGCATTTT. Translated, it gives CASSIRRTGGGDGNQPQHF. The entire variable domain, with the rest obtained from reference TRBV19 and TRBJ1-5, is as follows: DGGITQSPKYLFRKEGQNVTLSCEQNLNHDAMYWYRQDPGQGLRLIYYSQIVNDFQKGDIAEGYSVSREKKESFPLTVTSAQKNPTAFYLCASSIRRTGGGDGNQPQHFGDGTRLSIL.